The rows below give T cell receptor beta chains drawn from one sample of a study of blood T cells in healthy people across ages. MiXCR, run by TCRdb on the 5' RACE reads, gives a single entry per CDR3 protein. Of approximately 600,000 distinct CDR3 sequences listed, about 53% are singletons. Sequences were obtained from blood. The receptors derive from a man aged 55 to 70 in good health. The CDR3 runs from the conserved cysteine through the conserved F or W. Each record gives: clone size, V gene, D gene, J gene, CDR3 DNA, CDR3 protein. D genes are given only for firm matches. Size is stated for part of the rows, as once, few or many counts, or as a class when the clone is expanded.

clone size: NA
V gene: TRBV28
D gene: NA
J gene: TRBJ2-4
CDR3 DNA: TGTGCCAGCAGTTACCTCTCCGGGGTGGGTGAGCAGTACTTC
CDR3 protein: CASSYLSGVGEQYF

clone size: few
V gene: TRBV20-1
D gene: NA
J gene: TRBJ2-1
CDR3 DNA: TGCAGTGCTAGAGAAGGGGGGCAAGGATCCTACAATGAGCAGTTCTTC
CDR3 protein: CSAREGGQGSYNEQFF

clone size: once
V gene: TRBV10-3
D gene: NA
J gene: TRBJ1-3
CDR3 DNA: TGTGCCATCAGTGATCCGAACGGATTCTCTGGAAACACCATATATTTT
CDR3 protein: CAISDPNGFSGNTIYF

clone size: NA
V gene: TRBV2
D gene: NA
J gene: TRBJ2-5
CDR3 DNA: TGTGCCAGCAGTGGGCCACGTGAGACCCAGTACTTC
CDR3 protein: CASSGPRETQYF

clone size: few
V gene: TRBV5-1
D gene: TRBD1
J gene: TRBJ2-7
CDR3 DNA: TGCGCCAGCATGGAACAGGGGTCCTCCTACGAGCAGTACTTC
CDR3 protein: CASMEQGSSYEQYF

clone size: once
V gene: TRBV20-1
D gene: TRBD1
J gene: TRBJ2-5
CDR3 DNA: TGCAGTGCTAGAGACGACAGGGTATGGGAGACCCAGTACTTC
CDR3 protein: CSARDDRVWETQYF

clone size: NA
V gene: TRBV3-1
D gene: NA
J gene: TRBJ1-4
CDR3 DNA: TGTGCCAGCAGCGATCCGACAAGGAATAATGAAAAACTGTTTTTT
CDR3 protein: CASSDPTRNNEKLFF

clone size: NA
V gene: TRBV7-9
D gene: NA
J gene: TRBJ1-2
CDR3 DNA: TGTGCCAGCAGCCCAACCCTACTCACAGGAGGTGGCTATGGCTACACCTTC
CDR3 protein: CASSPTLLTGGGYGYTF

clone size: NA
V gene: TRBV21-1
D gene: NA
J gene: TRBJ2-4
CDR3 DNA: TGTGCCAGCAGAGGGAGCTGTATAGCCAAAAACATTCAGTACTTC
CDR3 protein: CASRGSCIAKNIQYF

clone size: few
V gene: TRBV20-1
D gene: NA
J gene: TRBJ2-7
CDR3 DNA: TGCAGTGCTCGACCAGAGGTGGGCGAGCAGTACTTC
CDR3 protein: CSARPEVGEQYF

clone size: few
V gene: TRBV5-1
D gene: TRBD1
J gene: TRBJ1-1
CDR3 DNA: TGCGCCAGCAGAGAACAGGGGATTGAAGCTTTCTTT
CDR3 protein: CASREQGIEAFF

clone size: NA
V gene: TRBV11-2
D gene: TRBD2
J gene: TRBJ2-7
CDR3 DNA: TGTGCCGGCAGCGGGGCGGGGGGCCCTGATATGAGCTCCTACGAGCAGTACTTC
CDR3 protein: CAGSGAGGPDMSSYEQYF

clone size: NA
V gene: TRBV3-1
D gene: TRBD1
J gene: TRBJ1-1
CDR3 DNA: TGTGCCAGCAGCCAACCGGACAGGGATGGCACTGAAGCTTTCTTT
CDR3 protein: CASSQPDRDGTEAFF

clone size: NA
V gene: TRBV16
D gene: TRBD2
J gene: TRBJ2-4
CDR3 DNA: TGTGCCAGCAGCCCCCTCCGGACTAGCGAGGGGAACATTCAGTACTTC
CDR3 protein: CASSPLRTSEGNIQYF

clone size: once
V gene: TRBV12-3/TRBV12-4
D gene: TRBD1
J gene: TRBJ1-5
CDR3 DNA: TGTGCCAGCAGTTTTTGGACAGGGCAAGGTGACAATCAGCCCCAGCATTTT
CDR3 protein: CASSFWTGQGDNQPQHF

clone size: NA
V gene: TRBV7-9
D gene: NA
J gene: TRBJ2-1
CDR3 DNA: TGTGCCAGCAGCGGAAGGGGGGCTCGGTTGGATGAGCAGTTCTTC
CDR3 protein: CASSGRGARLDEQFF

clone size: NA
V gene: TRBV5-1
D gene: NA
J gene: TRBJ2-5
CDR3 DNA: TGCGCCAGCAGCTCCCAGGGAGATGGCGAGACCCAGTACTTC
CDR3 protein: CASSSQGDGETQYF

clone size: NA
V gene: TRBV6-4
D gene: NA
J gene: TRBJ1-2
CDR3 DNA: TGTGCCAGCAGTGACTCTCCAGGCGACTGTGGCTACACCTTC
CDR3 protein: CASSDSPGDCGYTF

clone size: NA
V gene: TRBV7-9
D gene: NA
J gene: TRBJ2-5
CDR3 DNA: TGTGCCAGCAGCTCCACGACACAGGGTTACGAGACCCAGTACTTC
CDR3 protein: CASSSTTQGYETQYF